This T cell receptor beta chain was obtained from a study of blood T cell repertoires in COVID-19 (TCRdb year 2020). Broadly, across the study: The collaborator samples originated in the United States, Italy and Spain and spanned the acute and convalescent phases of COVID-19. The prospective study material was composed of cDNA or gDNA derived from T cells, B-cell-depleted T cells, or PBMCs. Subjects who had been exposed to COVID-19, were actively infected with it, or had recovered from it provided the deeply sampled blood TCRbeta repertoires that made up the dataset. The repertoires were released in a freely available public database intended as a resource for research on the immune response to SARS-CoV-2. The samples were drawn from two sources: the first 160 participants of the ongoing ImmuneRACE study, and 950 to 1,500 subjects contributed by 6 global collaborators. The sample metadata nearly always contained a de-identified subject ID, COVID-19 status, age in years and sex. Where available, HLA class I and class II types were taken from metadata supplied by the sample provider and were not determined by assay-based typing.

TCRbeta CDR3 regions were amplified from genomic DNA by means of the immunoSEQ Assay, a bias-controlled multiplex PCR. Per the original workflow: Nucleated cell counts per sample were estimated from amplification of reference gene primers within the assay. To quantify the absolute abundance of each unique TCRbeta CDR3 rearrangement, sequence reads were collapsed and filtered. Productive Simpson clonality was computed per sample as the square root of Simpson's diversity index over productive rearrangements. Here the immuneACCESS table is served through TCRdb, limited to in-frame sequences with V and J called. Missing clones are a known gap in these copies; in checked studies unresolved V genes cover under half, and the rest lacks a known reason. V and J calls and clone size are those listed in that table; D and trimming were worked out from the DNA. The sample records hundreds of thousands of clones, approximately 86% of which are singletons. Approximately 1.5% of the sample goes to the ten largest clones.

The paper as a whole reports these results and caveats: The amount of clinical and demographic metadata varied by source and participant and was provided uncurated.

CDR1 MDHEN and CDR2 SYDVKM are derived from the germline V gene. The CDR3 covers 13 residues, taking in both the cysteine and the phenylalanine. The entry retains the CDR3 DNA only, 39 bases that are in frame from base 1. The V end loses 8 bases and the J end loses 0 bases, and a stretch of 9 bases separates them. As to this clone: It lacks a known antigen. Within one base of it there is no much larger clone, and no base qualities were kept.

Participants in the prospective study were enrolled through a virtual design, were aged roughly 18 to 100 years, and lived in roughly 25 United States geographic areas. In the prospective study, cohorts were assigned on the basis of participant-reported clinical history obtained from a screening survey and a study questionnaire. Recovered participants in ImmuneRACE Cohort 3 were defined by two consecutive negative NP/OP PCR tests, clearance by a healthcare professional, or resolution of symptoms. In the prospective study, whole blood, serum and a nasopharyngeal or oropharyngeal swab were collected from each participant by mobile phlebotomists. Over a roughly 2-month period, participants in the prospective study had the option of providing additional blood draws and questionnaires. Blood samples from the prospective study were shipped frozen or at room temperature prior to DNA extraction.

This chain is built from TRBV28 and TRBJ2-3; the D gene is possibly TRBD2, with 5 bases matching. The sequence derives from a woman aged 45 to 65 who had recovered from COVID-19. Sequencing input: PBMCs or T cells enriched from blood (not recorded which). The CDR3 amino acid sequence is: CASEDWSTDTQYF. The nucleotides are TGTGCCAGCGAGGACTGGAGCACAGATACGCAGTATTTT.